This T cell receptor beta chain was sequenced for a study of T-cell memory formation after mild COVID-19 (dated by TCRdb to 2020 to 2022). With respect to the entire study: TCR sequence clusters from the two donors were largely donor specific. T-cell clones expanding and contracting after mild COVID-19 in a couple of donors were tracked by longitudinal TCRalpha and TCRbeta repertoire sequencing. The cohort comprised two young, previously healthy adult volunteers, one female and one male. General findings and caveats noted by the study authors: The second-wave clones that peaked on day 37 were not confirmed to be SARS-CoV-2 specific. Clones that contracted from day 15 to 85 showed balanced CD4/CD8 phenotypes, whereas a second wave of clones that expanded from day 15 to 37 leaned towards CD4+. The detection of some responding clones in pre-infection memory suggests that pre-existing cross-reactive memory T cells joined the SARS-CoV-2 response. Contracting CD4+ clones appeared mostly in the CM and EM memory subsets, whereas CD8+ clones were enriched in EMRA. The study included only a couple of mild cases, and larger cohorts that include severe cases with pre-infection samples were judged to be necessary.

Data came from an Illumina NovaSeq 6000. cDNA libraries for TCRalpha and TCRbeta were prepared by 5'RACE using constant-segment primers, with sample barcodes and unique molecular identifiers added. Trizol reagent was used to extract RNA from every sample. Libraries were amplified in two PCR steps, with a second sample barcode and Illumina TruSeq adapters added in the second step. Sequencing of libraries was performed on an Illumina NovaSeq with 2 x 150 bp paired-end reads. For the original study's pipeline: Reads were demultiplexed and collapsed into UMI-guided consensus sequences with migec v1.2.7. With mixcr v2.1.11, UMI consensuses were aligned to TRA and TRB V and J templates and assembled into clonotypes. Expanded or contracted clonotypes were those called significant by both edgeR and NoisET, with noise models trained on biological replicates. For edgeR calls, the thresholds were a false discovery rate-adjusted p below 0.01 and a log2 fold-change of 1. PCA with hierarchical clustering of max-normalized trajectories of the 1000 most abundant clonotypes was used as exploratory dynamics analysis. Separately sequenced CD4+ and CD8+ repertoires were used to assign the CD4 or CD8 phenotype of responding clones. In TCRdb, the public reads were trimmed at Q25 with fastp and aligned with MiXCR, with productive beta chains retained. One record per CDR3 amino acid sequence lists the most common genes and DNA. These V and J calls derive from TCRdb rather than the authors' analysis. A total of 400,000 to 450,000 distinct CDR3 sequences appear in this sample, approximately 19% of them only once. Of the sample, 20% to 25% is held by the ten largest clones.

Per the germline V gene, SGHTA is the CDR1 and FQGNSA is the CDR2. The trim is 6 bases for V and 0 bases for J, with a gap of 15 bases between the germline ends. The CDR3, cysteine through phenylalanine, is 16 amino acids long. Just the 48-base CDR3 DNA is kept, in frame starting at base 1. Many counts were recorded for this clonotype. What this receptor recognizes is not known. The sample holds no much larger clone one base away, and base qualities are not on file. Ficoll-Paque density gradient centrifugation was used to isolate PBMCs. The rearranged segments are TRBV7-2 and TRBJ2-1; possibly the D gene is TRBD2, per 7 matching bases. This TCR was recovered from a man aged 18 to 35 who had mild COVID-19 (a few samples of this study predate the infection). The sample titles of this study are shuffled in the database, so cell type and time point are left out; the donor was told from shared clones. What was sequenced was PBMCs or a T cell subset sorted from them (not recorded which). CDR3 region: CASSLGGGGSYNEQFF. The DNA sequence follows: TGTGCCAGCAGTTTGGGGGGGGGCGGCTCCTACAATGAGCAGTTCTTC.